What follows describes a single T cell receptor beta chain. The specificity of this receptor is unknown. The record has no base qualities; no much larger clone is one base away. CDR1 and CDR2 were assigned from the germline V gene as LGHNA and YNFKEQ. From cysteine to phenylalanine, the CDR3 is 16 amino acids long. Only the CDR3 portion is preserved as DNA: 48 bases, with reading frame beginning at the first base. Trimming accounts for 3 bases at V and 3 bases at J, while the number of junction bases matched to no gene is 6. The sample belongs to a study of blood T cells in healthy people across ages (dated by TCRdb to between 2015 and 2016). Regarding the study in general: In model experiments, roughly one uniquely barcoded TCR beta cDNA molecule per two T cells was captured by template switching. Using deep sequencing normalized with unique cDNA molecular identifiers, the study measured how TCR beta repertoire diversity changes with age. The donors were divided into four age groups: young (average around 15 years), middle-aged (around 37), aged (approximately 59) and long-lived (82). To avoid experimental bias, donors of different ages were spread randomly across the sequencing lanes. The study analyzed two additional independent replicas of 1 million unique cDNA reads from the same blood draw for two donors, one aged 18 to 30 and one aged 80 or older.

Library construction relied on 5' RACE. TCRdb records Illumina HiSeq 2500 as the sequencer. A second PCR of about 7 to 12 cycles was run with a J-beta primer mix and a sample-barcoded 5' primer. A template-switch 5' adaptor carrying 12 random nucleotides introduced a unique molecular identifier onto each TCR beta cDNA molecule. Each sample yielded at least 2.5 million CDR3-containing paired-end reads. All of the RNA was converted into first-strand cDNA using the Mint cDNA synthesis kit, with a TRBC-specific oligonucleotide serving as the primer. Following uracil-DNA glycosylase treatment, all cDNA underwent a first 18-cycle PCR with the universal primers M1SS and BC2_uni_R. As for how the authors treated the data: Normalization of each sample was performed by random selection of 1 million high-quality reads, each carrying a distinct molecular identifier. Instead of being binned into consensus sequences, reads that shared molecular identifiers were thrown out. MiTCR, set to a Q25 quality threshold and the strictest error-elimination algorithm, was used for CDR3 identification, clonotype clustering and error correction. Lower-bound total TCR beta diversity was estimated with a nonparametric unseen species model using Euler transformation. TCRdb trimmed the raw reads at Q25, called clones with MiXCR and kept productive beta chains. Rows are combined by CDR3 protein, so each entry shows the most common genes and DNA. The V and J calls and clone size are TCRdb's, not the authors'. A total of about 1,600,000 distinct CDR3 sequences appear in this sample, approximately 42% of them only once. In total, the top ten clones hold roughly 7.7% of the sample.

Broader findings and caveats from the paper: Estimates of total diversity from one million sequenced T cells were regarded as lower bounds and underestimates. Donor CMV infection status was unknown, potentially confounding age-related changes in expanded clonotypes. Compared with the aged group, the long-lived group had more naive CD4+ T cells, fewer expanded clones and increased TCR diversity, suggesting age selection. Conclusive comparison of naive and antigen-experienced compartments was prevented by the profiling of bulk unsorted PBMCs. The percentage of naive T cells measured by flow cytometry correlated strongly with observed TCR beta diversity. As age increased, observed TCR beta diversity per million T cells dropped in a roughly linear way, and a significant reduction was already evident by age 40.

Donors were roughly 40 systemically healthy Caucasian individuals from Russia aged roughly 6 to 95 years. Each donor gave 9 to 10 milliliters of peripheral blood, collected into EDTA-treated Vacutainer tubes. PBMCs were isolated by Ficoll-Paque density-gradient centrifugation, with at least 6 million obtained per sample. Trizol reagent was used to extract total RNA from PBMCs, with at least 6 micrograms per sample. For every donor, an aliquot of PBMCs went through flow cytometry to measure the percentages of naive CD45RAhigh/CD27high T cells. The sequence derives from a woman between 18 and 29 years old in good health. The specimen sequenced was blood. The chain was built from TRBV4-2 and TRBJ1-2; TRBD1 agrees with 11 junctional bases. For the CDR3, the sequence is CASSQGQGEWDYGYTF. DNA sequence: TGTGCCAGCAGCCAGGGACAGGGGGAGTGGGACTATGGCTACACCTTC.